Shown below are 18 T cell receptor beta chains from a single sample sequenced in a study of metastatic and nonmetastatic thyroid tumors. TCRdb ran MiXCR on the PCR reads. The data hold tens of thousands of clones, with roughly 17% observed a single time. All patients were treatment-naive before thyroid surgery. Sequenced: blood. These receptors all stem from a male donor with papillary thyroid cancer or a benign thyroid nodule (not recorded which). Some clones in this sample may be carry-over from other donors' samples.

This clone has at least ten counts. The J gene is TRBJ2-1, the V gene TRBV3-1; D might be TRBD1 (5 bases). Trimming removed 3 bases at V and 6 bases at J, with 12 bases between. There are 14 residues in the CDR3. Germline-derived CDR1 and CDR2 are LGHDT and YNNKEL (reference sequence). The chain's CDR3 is CASSQRRQSNEQFF. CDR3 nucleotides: TGTGCCAGCAGCCAGAGACGACAGAGCAATGAGCAGTTCTTC.

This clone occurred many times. This CDR3 is CASSRSRGQETQYF. Written as DNA, the CDR3 is TGTGCCAGCAGCCGTTCGAGGGGGCAGGAGACCCAGTACTTC. This chain uses TRBV7-2 with TRBJ2-5; TRBD1 aligns across 7 bases. The CDR3 has 14 residues. V shed 5 bases and J 5 bases; nucleotides not matched to a gene: 8. CDR1 is SGHTA and CDR2 is FQGNSA in the germline V gene.

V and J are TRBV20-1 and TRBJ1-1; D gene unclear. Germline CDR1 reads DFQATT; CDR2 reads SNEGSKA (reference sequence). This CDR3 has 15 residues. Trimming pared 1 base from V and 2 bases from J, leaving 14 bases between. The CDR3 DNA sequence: TGCAGTGCTAGAGTCCTCCTGGAGGTAAACACTGAAGCTTTCTTT. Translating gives CSARVLLEVNTEAFF.

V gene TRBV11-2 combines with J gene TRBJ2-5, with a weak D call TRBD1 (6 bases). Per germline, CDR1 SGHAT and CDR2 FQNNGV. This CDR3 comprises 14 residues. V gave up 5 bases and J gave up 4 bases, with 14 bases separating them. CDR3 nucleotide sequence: TGTGCCAGCAGCCAGATACAGGGAGTAGAGACCCAGTACTTC. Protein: CASSQIQGVETQYF.

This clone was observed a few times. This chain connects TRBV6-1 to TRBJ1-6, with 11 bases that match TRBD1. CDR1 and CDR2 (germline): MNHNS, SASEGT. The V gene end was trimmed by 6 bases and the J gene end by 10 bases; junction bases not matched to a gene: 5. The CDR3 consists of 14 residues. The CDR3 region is CASSLGTGGSPLHF. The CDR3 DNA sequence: TGTGCCAGCAGCCTCGGGACAGGGGGATCACCCCTCCACTTT.

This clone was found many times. DNA of the CDR3: TGTGCCAGCAGTTACCTCACCGGGACAGGGTACGAGCAGTACTTC. This gives the protein CASSYLTGTGYEQYF. This chain uses TRBV6-5 with TRBJ2-7, with TRBD1 identical over 9 bases. The J segment lost 4 bases and the V segment lost 2 bases, leaving 6 bases of the junction unmatched. Germline CDR1 and CDR2: MNHEY and SVGAGI. The CDR3 has 15 amino acids.

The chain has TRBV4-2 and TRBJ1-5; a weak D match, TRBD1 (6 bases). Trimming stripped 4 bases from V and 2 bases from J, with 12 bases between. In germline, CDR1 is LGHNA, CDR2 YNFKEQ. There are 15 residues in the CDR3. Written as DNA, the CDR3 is TGTGCCAGCAGCCCCCTCGGGGGCGGCAATCAGCCCCAGCATTTT. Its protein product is CASSPLGGGNQPQHF.

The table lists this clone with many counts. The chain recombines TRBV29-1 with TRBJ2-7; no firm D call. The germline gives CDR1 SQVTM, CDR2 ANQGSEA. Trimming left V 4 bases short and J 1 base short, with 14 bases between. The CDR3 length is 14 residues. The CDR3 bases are TGCAGCGTTGGAATCGACACCCTATCCTACGAGCAGTACTTC. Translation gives CSVGIDTLSYEQYF.

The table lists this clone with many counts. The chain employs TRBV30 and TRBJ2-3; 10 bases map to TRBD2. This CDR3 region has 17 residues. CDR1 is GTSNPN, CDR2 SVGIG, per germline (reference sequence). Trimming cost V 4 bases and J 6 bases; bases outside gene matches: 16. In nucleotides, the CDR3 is TGTGCCTGGACCCAAACCAGGCCTAGCGGGAGAGGTGATACGCAGTATTTT. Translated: CAWTQTRPSGRGDTQYF. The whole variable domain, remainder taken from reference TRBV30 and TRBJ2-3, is SQTIHQWPATLVQPVGSPLSLECTVEGTSNPNLYWYRQAAGRGLQLLFYSVGIGQISSEVPQNLSASRPQDRQFILSSKKLLLSDSGFYLCAWTQTRPSGRGDTQYFGPGTRLTVL.

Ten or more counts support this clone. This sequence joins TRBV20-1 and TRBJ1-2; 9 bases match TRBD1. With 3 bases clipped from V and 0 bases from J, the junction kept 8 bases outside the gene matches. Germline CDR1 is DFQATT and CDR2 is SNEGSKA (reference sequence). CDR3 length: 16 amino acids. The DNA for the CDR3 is TGCAGTGCTAGTGTATTCGGGGACAGGGCTAACTATGGCTACACCTTC. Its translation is CSASVFGDRANYGYTF.

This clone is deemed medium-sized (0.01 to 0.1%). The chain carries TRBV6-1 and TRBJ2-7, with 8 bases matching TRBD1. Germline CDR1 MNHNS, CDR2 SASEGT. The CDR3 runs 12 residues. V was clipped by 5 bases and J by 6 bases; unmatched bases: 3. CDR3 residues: CASSRQGFEQYF. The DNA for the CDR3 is TGTGCCAGCAGTAGACAGGGGTTCGAGCAGTACTTC.

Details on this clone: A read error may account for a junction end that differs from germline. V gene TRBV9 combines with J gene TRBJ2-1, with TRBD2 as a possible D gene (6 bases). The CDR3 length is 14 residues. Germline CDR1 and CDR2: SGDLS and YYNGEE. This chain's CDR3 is CASSDPGGVNERFF. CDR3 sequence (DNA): TGTGCCAGCAGCGATCCCGGGGGAGTAAATGAGCGGTTCTTC. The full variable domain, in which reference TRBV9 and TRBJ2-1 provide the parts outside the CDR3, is DSGVTQTPKHLITATGQRVTLRCSPRSGDLSVYWYQQSLDQGLQFLIQYYNGEERAKGNILERFSAQQFPDLHSELNLSSLELGDSALYFCASSDPGGVNERFFGPGTRLTVL.

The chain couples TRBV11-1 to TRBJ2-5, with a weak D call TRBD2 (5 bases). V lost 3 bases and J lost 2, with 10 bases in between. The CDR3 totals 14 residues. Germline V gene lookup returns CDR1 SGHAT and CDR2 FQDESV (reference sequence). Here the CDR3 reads CASSFGIWQETQYF. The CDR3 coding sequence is TGTGCCAGCAGCTTCGGGATATGGCAAGAGACCCAGTACTTC. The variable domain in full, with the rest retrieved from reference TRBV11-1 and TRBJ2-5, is EAEVAQSPRYKITEKSQAVAFWCDPISGHATLYWYRQILGQGPELLVQFQDESVVDDSQLPKDRFSAERLKGVDSTLKIQPAELGDSAMYLCASSFGIWQETQYFGPGTRLLVL.

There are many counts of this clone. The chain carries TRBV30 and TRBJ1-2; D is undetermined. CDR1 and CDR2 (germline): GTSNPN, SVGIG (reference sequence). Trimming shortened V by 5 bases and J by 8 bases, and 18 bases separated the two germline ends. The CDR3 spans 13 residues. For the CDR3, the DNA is TGTGCCTGGGGAGATGTCGGGGTGGTGGGCTACACCTTC. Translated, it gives CAWGDVGVVGYTF. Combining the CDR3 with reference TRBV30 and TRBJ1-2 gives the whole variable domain SQTIHQWPATLVQPVGSPLSLECTVEGTSNPNLYWYRQAAGRGLQLLFYSVGIGQISSEVPQNLSASRPQDRQFILSSKKLLLSDSGFYLCAWGDVGVVGYTFGSGTRLTVV.

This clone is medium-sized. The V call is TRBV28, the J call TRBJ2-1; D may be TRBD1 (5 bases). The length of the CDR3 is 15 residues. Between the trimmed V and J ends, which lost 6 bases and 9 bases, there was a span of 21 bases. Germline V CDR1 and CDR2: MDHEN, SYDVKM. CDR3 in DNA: TGTGCCAGCAGGGGTACGGTCCTAGGGGCCCCTGAGCAGTTCTTC. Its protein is CASRGTVLGAPEQFF. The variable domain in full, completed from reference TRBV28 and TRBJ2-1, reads DVKVTQSSRYLVKRTGEKVFLECVQDMDHENMFWYRQDPGLGLRLIYFSYDVKMKEKGDIPEGYSVSREKKERFSLILESASTNQTSMYLCASRGTVLGAPEQFFGPGTRLTVL.

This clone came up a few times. The CDR3 DNA follows: TGTGCCAGCAGCCGACAGTTCTCTGGAAACACCATATATTTT. Amino acid sequence: CASSRQFSGNTIYF. The chain uses TRBV2 and TRBJ1-3; a weak D match, TRBD1 (5 bases). The CDR3 totals 14 residues. The germline V and J ends were trimmed by 6 bases and 0 bases, with 9 bases remaining between them. Germline CDR1 is SNHLY and CDR2 is FYNNEI.

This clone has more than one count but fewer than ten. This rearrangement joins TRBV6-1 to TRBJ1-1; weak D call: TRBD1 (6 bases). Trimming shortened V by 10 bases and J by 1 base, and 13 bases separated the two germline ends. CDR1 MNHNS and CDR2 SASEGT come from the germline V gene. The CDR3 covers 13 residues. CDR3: CATRRGENTEAFF. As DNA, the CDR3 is TGTGCCACCCGGAGGGGGGAGAACACTGAAGCTTTCTTT.

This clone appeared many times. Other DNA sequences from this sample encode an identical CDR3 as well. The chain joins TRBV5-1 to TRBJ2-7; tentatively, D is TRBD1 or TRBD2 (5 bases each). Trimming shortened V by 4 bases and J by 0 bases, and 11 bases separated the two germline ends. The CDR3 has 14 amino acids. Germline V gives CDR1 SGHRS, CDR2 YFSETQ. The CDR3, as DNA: TGCGCCAGCAGCCCCGGGACGGGCTCCTACGAGCAGTACTTC. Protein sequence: CASSPGTGSYEQYF.